The clone carrying this T cell receptor (beta chain) was detected only once. The sample comes from a study of shared clonotypes between healthy human individuals. This table comes from immunoSEQ multiplex PCR, and its TCRdb copy is limited to in-frame clones, with some not included. This table holds roughly 480,000 clones, roughly 85% found once. The sequenced sample was PBMCs. The clonotype originates from a woman aged 40 to 50 in good health. Some clones in this sample may be carry-over from other donors' samples.

The CDR3 sequence: CASSSPARGGTEKLFF. The CDR3 DNA reads TGTGCCAGCAGCTCCCCCGCCCGAGGGGGCACTGAAAAACTGTTTTTT. J is TRBJ1-4 and V is TRBV7-9, with TRBD1 identical over 7 bases. Germline V gene lookup returns CDR1 SEHNR and CDR2 FQNEAQ (reference sequence). CDR3 length: 16 residues. V trimming: 4 bases; J trimming: 7 bases; junction bases outside the gene matches: 12.